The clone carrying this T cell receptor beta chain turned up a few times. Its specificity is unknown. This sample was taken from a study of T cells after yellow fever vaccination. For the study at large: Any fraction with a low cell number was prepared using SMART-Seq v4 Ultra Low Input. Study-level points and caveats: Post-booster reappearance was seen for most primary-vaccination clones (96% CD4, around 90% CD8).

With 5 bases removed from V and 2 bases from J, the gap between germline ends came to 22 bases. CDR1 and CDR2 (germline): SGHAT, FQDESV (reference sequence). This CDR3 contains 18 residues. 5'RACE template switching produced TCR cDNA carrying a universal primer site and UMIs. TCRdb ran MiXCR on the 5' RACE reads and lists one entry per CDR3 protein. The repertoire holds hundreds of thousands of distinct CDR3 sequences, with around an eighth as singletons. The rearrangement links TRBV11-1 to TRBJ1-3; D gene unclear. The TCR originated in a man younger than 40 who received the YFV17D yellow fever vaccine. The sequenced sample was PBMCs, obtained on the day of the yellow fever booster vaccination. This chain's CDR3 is CASSHNKGIKLTGNTIYF. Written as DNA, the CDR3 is TGTGCCAGCAGCCATAATAAGGGAATAAAGCTCACTGGAAACACCATATATTTT.